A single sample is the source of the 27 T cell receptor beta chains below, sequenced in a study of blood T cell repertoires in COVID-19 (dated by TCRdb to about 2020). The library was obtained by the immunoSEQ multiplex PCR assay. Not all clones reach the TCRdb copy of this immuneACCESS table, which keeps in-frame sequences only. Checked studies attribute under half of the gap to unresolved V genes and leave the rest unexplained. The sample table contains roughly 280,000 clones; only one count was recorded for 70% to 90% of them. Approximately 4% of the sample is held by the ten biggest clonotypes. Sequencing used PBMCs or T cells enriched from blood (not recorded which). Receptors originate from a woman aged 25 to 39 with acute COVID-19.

The CDR3 is CACVRQQTNTEAFF. Here the CDR3 DNA reads TGTGCCTGCGTTCGACAGCAAACGAACACTGAAGCTTTCTTT. The chain has TRBV30 and TRBJ1-1, with D possibly matching TRBD1 (5 bases). Between the trimmed V and J ends, which lost 6 bases and 1 base, there was a span of 15 bases. The length of the CDR3 is 14 residues. The germline V gene encodes CDR1 GTSNPN and CDR2 SVGIG (reference sequence).

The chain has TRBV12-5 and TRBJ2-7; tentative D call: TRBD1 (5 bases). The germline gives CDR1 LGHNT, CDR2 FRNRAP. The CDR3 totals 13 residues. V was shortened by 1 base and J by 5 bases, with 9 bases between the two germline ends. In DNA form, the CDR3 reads TGTGCTAGTGGTTTGGGGGGCAGCGACGAGCAGTACTTC. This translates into CASGLGGSDEQYF.

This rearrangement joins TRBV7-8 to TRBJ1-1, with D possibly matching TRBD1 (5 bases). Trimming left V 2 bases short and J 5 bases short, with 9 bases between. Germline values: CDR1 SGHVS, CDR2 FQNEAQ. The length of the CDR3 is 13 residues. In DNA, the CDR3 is TGTGCCAGCAGCTTATCGGGGGAAACTGAAGCTTTCTTT. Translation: CASSLSGETEAFF.

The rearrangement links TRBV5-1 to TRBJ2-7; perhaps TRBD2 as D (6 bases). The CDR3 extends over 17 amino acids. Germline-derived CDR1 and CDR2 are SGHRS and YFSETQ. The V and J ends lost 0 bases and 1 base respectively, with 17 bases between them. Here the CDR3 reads CASSLDGSGVASYEQYF. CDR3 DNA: TGCGCCAGCAGCTTGGATGGTTCGGGAGTTGCTTCCTACGAGCAGTACTTC.

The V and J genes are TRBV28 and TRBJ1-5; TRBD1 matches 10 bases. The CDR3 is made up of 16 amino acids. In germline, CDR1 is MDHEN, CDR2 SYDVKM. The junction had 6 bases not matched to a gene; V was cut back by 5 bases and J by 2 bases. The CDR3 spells CASSIRQGAGNQPQHF. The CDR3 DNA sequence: TGTGCCAGCAGTATCCGACAGGGGGCGGGCAATCAGCCCCAGCATTTT.

CDR3: CASSSPGGQGEKLFF. The CDR3 DNA reads as TGTGCCAGCAGTTCACCAGGGGGCCAAGGTGAAAAACTGTTTTTT. The V call is TRBV28, the J call TRBJ1-4, with 8 bases that match TRBD1. The CDR3 loop spans 15 amino acids. After removal of 4 bases from V and 7 bases from J, the junction contained 8 bases not matched to a gene. Germline V gene data show CDR1 as MDHEN and CDR2 as SYDVKM.

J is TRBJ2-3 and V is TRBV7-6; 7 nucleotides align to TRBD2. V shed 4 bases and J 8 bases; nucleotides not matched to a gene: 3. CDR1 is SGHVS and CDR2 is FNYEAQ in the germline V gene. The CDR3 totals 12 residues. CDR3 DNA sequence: TGTGCCAGCAGCTCGGGAGGTGGTACGCAGTATTTT. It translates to CASSSGGGTQYF.

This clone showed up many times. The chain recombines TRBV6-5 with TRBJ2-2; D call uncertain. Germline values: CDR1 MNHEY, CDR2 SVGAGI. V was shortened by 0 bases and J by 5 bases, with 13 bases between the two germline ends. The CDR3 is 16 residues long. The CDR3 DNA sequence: TGTGCCAGCAGTTACTCGTACGGTGCCCTAACCGGGGAGCTGTTTTTT. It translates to CASSYSYGALTGELFF.

This chain's CDR3 is CASVGGLGTGELFF. The CDR3 bases are TGTGCCAGCGTGGGGGGGTTGGGCACCGGGGAGCTGTTTTTT. The chain is built from TRBV2 and TRBJ2-2; 7 bases line up with TRBD2. CDR1 is SNHLY and CDR2 is FYNNEI in the germline V gene. The ends lost 8 bases at V and 4 bases at J; junction bases unmatched: 7. The CDR3 spans 14 residues.

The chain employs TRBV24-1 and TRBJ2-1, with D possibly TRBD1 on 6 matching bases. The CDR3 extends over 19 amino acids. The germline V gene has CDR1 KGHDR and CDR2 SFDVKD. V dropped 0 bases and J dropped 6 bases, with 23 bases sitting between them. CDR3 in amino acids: CATSDLFPGQPFRPNEQFF. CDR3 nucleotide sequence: TGTGCCACCAGTGATTTGTTTCCCGGACAGCCGTTTCGGCCCAATGAGCAGTTCTTC.

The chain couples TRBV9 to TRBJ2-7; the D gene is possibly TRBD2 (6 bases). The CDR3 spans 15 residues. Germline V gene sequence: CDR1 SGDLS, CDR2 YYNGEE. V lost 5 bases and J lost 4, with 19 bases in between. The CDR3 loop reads CASSLGVGGEYEQYF. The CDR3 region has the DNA TGTGCCAGCAGTTTAGGTGTGGGGGGAGAATACGAGCAGTACTTC.

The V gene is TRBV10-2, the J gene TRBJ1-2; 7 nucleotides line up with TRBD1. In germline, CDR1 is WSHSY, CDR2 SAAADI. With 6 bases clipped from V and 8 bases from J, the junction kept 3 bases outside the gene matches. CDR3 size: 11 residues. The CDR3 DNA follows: TGCGCCAGCAGACAGGGGATGGGCTACACCTTC. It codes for CASRQGMGYTF.

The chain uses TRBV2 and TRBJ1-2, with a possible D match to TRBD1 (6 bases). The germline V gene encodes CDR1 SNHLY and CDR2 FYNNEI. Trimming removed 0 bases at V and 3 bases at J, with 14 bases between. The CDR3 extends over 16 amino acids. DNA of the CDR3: TGTGCCAGCAGTGAAGCGGAACAGGGTAGATACTATGGCTACACCTTC. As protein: CASSEAEQGRYYGYTF.

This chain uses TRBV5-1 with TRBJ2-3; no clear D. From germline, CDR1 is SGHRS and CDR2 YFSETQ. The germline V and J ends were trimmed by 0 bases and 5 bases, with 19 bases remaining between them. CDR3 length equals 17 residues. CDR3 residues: CASSLDLTSQSGDTQYF. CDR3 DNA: TGCGCCAGCAGCTTGGACTTGACTTCACAATCGGGAGATACGCAGTATTTT.

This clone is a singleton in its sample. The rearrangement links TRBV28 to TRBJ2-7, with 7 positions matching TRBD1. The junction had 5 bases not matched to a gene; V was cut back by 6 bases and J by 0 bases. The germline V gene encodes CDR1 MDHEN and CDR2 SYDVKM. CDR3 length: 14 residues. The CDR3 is CASRPGQSSYEQYF. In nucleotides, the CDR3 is TGTGCCAGCAGGCCGGGACAGAGCTCCTACGAGCAGTACTTC. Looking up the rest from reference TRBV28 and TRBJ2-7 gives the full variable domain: DVKVTQSSRYLVKRTGEKVFLECVQDMDHENMFWYRQDPGLGLRLIYFSYDVKMKEKGDIPEGYSVSREKKERFSLILESASTNQTSMYLCASRPGQSSYEQYFGPGTRLTVT.

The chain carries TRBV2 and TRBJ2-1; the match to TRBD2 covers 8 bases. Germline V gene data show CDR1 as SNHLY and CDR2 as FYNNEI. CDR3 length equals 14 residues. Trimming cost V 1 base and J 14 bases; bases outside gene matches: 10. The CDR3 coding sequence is TGTGCCAGCAGTGAAGTATTAGCGGGGTACTGGGAGTTCTTC. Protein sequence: CASSEVLAGYWEFF.

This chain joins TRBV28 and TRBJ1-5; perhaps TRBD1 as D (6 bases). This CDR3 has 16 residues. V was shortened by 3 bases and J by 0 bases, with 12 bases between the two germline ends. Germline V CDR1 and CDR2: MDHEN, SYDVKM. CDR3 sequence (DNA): TGTGCCAGCAGTTTTTTTTCGGGACATAGCAATCAGCCCCAGCATTTT. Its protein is CASSFFSGHSNQPQHF.

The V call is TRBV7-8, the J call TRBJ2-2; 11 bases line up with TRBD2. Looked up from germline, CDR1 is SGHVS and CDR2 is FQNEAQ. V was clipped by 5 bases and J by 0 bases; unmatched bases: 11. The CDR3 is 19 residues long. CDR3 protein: CASSRLGTSGIANTGELFF. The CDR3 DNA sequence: TGTGCCAGCAGCCGGCTAGGGACTAGCGGCATCGCGAACACCGGGGAGCTGTTTTTT.

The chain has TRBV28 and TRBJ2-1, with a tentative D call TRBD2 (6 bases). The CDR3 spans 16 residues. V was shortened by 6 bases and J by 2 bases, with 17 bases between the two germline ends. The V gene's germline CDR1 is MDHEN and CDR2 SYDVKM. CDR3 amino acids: CASSLPLGTAYNEQFF. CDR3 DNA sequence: TGTGCCAGCAGCCTACCGCTAGGGACTGCCTACAATGAGCAGTTCTTC.

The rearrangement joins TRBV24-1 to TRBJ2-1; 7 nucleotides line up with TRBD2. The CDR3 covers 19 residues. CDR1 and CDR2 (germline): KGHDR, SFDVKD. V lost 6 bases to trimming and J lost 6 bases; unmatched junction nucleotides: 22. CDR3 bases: TGTGCCACCAGTCTATTGGGGAGGGAGTTATTTTCGGTGGGCAATGAGCAGTTCTTC. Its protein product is CATSLLGRELFSVGNEQFF.

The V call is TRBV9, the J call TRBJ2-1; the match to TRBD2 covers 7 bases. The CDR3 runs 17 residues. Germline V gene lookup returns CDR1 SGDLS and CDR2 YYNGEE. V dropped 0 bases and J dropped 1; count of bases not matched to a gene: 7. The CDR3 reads CASSVGRGGSSYNEQFF. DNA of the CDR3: TGTGCCAGCAGCGTAGGGCGGGGCGGGAGTTCCTACAATGAGCAGTTCTTC.

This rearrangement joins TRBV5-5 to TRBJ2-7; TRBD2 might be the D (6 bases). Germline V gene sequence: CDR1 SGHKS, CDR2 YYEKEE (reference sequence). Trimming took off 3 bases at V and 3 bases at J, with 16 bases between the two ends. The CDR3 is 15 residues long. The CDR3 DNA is TGTGCCAGCAGCTGGGCGGACGGGAGCGACTACGAGCAGTACTTC. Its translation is CASSWADGSDYEQYF.

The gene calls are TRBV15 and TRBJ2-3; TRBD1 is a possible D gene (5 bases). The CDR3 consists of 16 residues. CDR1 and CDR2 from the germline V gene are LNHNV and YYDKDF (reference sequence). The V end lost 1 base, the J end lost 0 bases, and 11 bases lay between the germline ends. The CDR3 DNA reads TGTGCCACCAGCAGAGGACGACAGTCTAGCACAGATACGCAGTATTTT. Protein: CATSRGRQSSTDTQYF.

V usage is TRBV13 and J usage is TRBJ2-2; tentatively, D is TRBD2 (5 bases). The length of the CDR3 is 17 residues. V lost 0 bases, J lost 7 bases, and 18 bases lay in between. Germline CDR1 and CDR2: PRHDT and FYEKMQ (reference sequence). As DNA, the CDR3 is TGTGCCAGCAGCTTAGGTGCGGGCTTCGAGATCATCGGGGAGCTGTTTTTT. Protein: CASSLGAGFEIIGELFF. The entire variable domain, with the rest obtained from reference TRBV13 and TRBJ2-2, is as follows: AAGVIQSPRHLIKEKRETATLKCYPIPRHDTVYWYQQGPGQDPQFLISFYEKMQSDKGSIPDRFSAQQFSDYHSELNMSSLELGDSALYFCASSLGAGFEIIGELFFGEGSRLTVL.

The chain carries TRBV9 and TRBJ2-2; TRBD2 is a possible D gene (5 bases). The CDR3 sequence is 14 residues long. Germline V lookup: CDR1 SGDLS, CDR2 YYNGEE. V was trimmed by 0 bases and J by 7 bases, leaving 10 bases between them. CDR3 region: CASSVASGIGELFF. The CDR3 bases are TGTGCCAGCAGCGTAGCTTCCGGGATCGGGGAGCTGTTTTTT.

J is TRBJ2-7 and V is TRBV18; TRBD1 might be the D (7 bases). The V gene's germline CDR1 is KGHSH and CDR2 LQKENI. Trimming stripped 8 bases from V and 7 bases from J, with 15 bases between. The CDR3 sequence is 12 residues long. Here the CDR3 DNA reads TGTGCCAGCCGGCCTCAGGGGGGAGAGCAGTACTTC. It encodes CASRPQGGEQYF.

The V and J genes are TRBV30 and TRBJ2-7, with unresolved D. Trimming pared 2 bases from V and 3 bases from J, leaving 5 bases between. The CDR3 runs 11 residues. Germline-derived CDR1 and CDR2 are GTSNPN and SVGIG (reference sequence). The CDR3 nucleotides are TGTGCCTGGAGTAATTACTACGAGCAGTACTTC. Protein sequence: CAWSNYYEQYF.